The next 8 T cell receptor beta chains were all read from a single sample in a study of cytomegalovirus exposure and HLA in healthy donors. The primer mix had 60 Vbeta and 13 Jbeta primers. Clones were sequenced by immunoSEQ multiplex PCR, and TCRdb holds only the in-frame ones, with some missing. The table includes about 150,000 clones, 75% to 80% detected once. The sequencing sample was made of PBMCs. The receptors here all came from a woman aged 40 to 50 in good health and CMV-seronegative.

This clone was observed a few times. The chain carries TRBV5-4 and TRBJ2-1; 13 bases line up with TRBD2. Germline lookup yields CDR1 SGHNT and CDR2 YYREEE (reference sequence). The V segment lost 2 bases and the J segment 7 bases; nucleotides outside the gene matches: 9. This CDR3 contains 17 residues. Written as DNA, the CDR3 is TGTGCCAGCAGCTTTTTACTAGCGGGGGGGGCTGGGAATGAGCAGTTCTTC. It is translated as CASSFLLAGGAGNEQFF.

This chain connects TRBV7-9 to TRBJ2-5, with 7 bases lining up with TRBD1. With the DNA end fitting TRBJ2-7 better, the J assignment may be wrong. This CDR3 comprises 16 residues. CDR1 and CDR2 (germline): SEHNR, FQNEAQ (reference sequence). CDR3 bases: TGTGCCAGCAGCTCCAGGGGCAGGGGGAATTTCTACGAGCAGTACTTC. Protein product: CASSSRGRGNFYEQYF.

The V gene is TRBV7-9, the J gene TRBJ1-1; no firm D call. The CDR3 consists of 12 residues. The V end was cut by 6 bases, the J end by 11 bases, with 16 bases between. Germline lookup yields CDR1 SEHNR and CDR2 FQNEAQ (reference sequence). The DNA for the CDR3 is TGTGCCAGCAGACCGGGCCCGCCGGGGGCTTTCTTT. Residues: CASRPGPPGAFF.

This clone was detected a few times. V is TRBV5-1 and J is TRBJ1-5; the D is unclear. The CDR3 consists of 13 residues. Looked up from germline, CDR1 is SGHRS and CDR2 is YFSETQ. Trimming took 1 base from V and 2 from J, leaving 4 bases between them. This chain's CDR3 is CASSLYGNQPQHF. The CDR3 DNA is TGCGCCAGCAGCTTGTATGGCAATCAGCCCCAGCATTTT. The whole variable domain, filled in from reference TRBV5-1 and TRBJ1-5, reads KAGVTQTPRYLIKTRGQQVTLSCSPISGHRSVSWYQQTPGQGLQFLFEYFSETQRNKGNFPGRFSGRQFSNSRSEMNVSTLELGDSALYLCASSLYGNQPQHFGDGTRLSIL.

To note about this clone: Germline is not matched at one junction end, which may reflect a read error. The V and J genes are TRBV4-2 and TRBJ2-3, with 8 bases fitting TRBD2. Germline V gene sequence: CDR1 LGHNA, CDR2 YNFKEQ. This CDR3 has 15 residues. CDR3 loop: CASSQAGGSTYTQYF. DNA for the CDR3: TGTGCCAGCAGCCAGGCGGGGGGATCCACATATACGCAGTATTTT.

V usage is TRBV5-1 and J usage is TRBJ2-7; 9 nucleotides agree with TRBD1. Germline V gene data show CDR1 as SGHRS and CDR2 as YFSETQ. The CDR3 runs to 13 residues. V lost 4 bases, J lost 5 bases, and 4 bases stayed unmatched. This CDR3 reads CASSGGQGNEQYF. DNA of the CDR3: TGCGCCAGCAGCGGAGGACAGGGGAACGAGCAGTACTTC.

The gene calls are TRBV5-1 and TRBJ2-6, with a tentative D call TRBD2 (5 bases). The CDR3 has 16 amino acids. V was shortened by 0 bases and J by 4 bases, with 11 bases between the two germline ends. Germline CDR1 is SGHRS and CDR2 is YFSETQ. This CDR3 reads CASSLVRGTGANVLTF. In DNA form, the CDR3 reads TGCGCCAGCAGCTTGGTTCGGGGAACCGGGGCCAACGTCCTGACTTTC.

The V and J genes are TRBV12-5 and TRBJ1-4, with 7 bases matching TRBD1. Trimming at V came to 7 bases and at J to 8 bases, leaving 13 bases not matched to a gene. This CDR3 contains 15 residues. Germline assignment: CDR1 LGHNT and CDR2 FRNRAP. CDR3 sequence reads: CASAIEPRGREKLFF. The CDR3 DNA reads TGTGCTAGTGCGATCGAGCCGAGGGGGCGGGAAAAACTGTTTTTT.